This T cell receptor (beta chain) was recovered during a study of beta chain features in type 1 diabetes. Of the isolated RNA, all was reverse transcribed, and so the sequenced material was expressed TCRB transcripts. Assay: immunoSEQ multiplex PCR; the TCRdb copy retains only in-frame clones and omits some. Among under 400,000 clones listed, around 13% were seen once. This clone was recorded a few times. Trimming left V 1 base short and J 0 bases short, with 9 bases between. Germline V gene lookup returns CDR1 KGHSH and CDR2 LQKENI. CDR3 length: 15 residues. This sequence originates from a man aged 18-30 years in good health. The sample taken for sequencing was naive CD4+ T cells from blood. This chain joins TRBV18 and TRBJ2-5; D is possibly TRBD1 (6 bases). This CDR3 is CASSPQGQNQETQYF. The CDR3 nucleotides are TGTGCCAGCTCACCACAGGGACAAAACCAAGAGACCCAGTACTTC. Variable domain in full (rest from reference TRBV18 and TRBJ2-5): NAGVMQNPRHLVRRRGQEARLRCSPMKGHSHVYWYRQLPEEGLKFMVYLQKENIIDESGMPKERFSAEFPKEGPSILRIQQVVRGDSAAYFCASSPQGQNQETQYFGPGTRLLVL.